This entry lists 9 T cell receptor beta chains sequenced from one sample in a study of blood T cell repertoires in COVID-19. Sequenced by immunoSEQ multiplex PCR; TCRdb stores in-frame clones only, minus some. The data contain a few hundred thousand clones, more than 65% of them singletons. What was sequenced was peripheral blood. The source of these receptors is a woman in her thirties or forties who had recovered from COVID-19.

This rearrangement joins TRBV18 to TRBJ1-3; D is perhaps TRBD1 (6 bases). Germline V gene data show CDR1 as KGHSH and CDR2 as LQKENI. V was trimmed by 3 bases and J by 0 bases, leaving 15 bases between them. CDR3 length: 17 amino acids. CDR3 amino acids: CASSPRTVTDSGNTIYF. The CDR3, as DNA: TGTGCCAGCTCACCGCGGACAGTTACAGACTCTGGAAACACCATATATTTT.

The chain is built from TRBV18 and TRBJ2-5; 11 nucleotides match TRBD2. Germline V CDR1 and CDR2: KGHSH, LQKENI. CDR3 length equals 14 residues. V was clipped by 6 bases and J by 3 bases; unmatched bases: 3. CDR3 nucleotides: TGTGCCAGCTCGACACTAGCGGGGGAAGAGACCCAGTACTTC. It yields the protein CASSTLAGEETQYF.

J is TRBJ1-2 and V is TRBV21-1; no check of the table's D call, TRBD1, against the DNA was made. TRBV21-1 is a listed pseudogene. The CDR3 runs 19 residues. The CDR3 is CASRRNSLGQGTVVSGYTF. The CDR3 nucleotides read TGTGCCAGCCGGAGGAATAGTTTGGGACAGGGGACAGTTGTATCTGGCTACACCTTC.

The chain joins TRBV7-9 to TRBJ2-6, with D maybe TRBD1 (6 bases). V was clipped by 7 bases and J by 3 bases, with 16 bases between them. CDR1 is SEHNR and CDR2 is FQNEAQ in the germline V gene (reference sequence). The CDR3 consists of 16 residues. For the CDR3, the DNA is TGTGCCAGCACCCAAACCCCGACAGGTGGGGCCAACGTCCTGACTTTC. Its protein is CASTQTPTGGANVLTF.

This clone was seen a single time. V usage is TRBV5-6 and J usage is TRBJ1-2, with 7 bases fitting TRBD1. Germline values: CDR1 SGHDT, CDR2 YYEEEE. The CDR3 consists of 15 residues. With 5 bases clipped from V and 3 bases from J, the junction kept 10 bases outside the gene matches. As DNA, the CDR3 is TGTGCCAGCAGTTATGCCCAGGGGGGTTACTATGGCTACACCTTC. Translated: CASSYAQGGYYGYTF.

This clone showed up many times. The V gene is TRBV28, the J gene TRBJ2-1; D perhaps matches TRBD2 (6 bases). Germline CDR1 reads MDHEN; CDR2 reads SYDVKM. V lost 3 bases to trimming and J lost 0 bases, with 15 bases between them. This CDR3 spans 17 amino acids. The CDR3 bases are TGTGCCAGCAGTTTGATCTATTTGGGGGGCTCCTACAATGAGCAGTTCTTC. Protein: CASSLIYLGGSYNEQFF.

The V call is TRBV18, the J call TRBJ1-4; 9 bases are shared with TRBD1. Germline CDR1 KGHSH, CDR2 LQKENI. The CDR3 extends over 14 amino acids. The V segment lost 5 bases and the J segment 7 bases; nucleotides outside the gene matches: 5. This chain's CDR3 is CASSKDRGSEKLFF. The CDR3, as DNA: TGTGCCAGCTCAAAAGACAGGGGGAGTGAAAAACTGTTTTTT.

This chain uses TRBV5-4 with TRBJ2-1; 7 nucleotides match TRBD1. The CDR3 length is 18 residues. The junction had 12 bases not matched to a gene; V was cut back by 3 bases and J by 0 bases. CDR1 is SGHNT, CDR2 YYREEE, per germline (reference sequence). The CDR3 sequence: CASSSRTGASSSYNEQFF. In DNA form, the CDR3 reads TGTGCCAGCAGCTCGAGAACAGGGGCCTCGAGCTCCTACAATGAGCAGTTCTTC.

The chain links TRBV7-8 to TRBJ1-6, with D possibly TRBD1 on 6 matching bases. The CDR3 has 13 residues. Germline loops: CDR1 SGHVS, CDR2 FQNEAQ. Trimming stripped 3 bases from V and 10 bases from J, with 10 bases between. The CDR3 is CASSFRTASPLHF. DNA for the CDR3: TGTGCCAGCAGCTTTCGGACAGCATCACCCCTCCACTTT.